This TCR beta chain is drawn from a study of cytomegalovirus exposure and HLA in healthy donors. Study outcomes and limitations: There were reportedly fewer N-insertions in an Asian-associated ancestry cluster than the approximately 670-donor mean, in a later analysis. According to a later analysis, most TCR beta chains associated with CMV appeared HLA-restricted.

The PCR contained 60 Vbeta and 13 Jbeta primers. TCRdb's copy holds only in-frame clones and misses some; the assay was immunoSEQ multiplex PCR. The sample holds some 130,000 clones, roughly two thirds seen once. This CDR3 region has 14 residues. Trimming took off 4 bases at V and 3 bases at J, with 12 bases between the two ends. Germline V gene sequence: CDR1 LNHDA, CDR2 SQIVND (reference sequence). This clone was counted a few times. What it recognizes is unknown. Sequenced material: PBMCs. This sequence was found in a man aged 25-45 years in good health and CMV-seropositive. The chain couples TRBV19 to TRBJ1-1; TRBD1 might be the D (6 bases). Here the CDR3 DNA reads TGTGCCAGTAGTAACCCACAGGGACACACTGAAGCTTTCTTT. Translated: CASSNPQGHTEAFF.